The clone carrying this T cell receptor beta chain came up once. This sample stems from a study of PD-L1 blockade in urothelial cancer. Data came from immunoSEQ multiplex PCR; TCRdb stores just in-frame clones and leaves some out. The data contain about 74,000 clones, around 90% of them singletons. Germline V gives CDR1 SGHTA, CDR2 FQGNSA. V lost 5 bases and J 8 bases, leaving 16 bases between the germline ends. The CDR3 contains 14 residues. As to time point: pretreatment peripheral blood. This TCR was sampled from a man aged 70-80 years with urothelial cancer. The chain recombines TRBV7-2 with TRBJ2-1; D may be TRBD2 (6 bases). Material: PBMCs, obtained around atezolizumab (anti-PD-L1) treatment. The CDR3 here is CASSPERRGYEQFF. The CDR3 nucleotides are TGTGCCAGCAGCCCAGAGCGGCGGGGCTATGAGCAGTTCTTC.